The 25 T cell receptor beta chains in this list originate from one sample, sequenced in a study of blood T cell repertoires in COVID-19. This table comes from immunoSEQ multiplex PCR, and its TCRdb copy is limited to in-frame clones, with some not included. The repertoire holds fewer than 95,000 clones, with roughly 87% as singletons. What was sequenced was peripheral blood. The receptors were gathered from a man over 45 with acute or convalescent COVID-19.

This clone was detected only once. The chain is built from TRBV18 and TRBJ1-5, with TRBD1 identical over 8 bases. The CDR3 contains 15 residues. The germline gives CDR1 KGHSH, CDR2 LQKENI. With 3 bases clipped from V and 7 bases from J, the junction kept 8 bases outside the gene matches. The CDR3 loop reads CASSPQGAAVQPQHF. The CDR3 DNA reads TGTGCCAGCTCACCCCAGGGGGCCGCTGTCCAGCCCCAGCATTTT. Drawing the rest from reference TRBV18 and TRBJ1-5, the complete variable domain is NAGVMQNPRHLVRRRGQEARLRCSPMKGHSHVYWYRQLPEEGLKFMVYLQKENIIDESGMPKERFSAEFPKEGPSILRIQQVVRGDSAAYFCASSPQGAAVQPQHFGDGTRLSIL.

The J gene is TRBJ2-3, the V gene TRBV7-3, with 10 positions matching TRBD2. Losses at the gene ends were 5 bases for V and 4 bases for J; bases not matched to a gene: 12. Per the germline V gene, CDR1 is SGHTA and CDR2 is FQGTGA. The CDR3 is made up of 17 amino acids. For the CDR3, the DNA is TGTGCCAGCAGCCCTTCCGGAGCGGGGGGGCCGGCAGATACGCAGTATTTT. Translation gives CASSPSGAGGPADTQYF.

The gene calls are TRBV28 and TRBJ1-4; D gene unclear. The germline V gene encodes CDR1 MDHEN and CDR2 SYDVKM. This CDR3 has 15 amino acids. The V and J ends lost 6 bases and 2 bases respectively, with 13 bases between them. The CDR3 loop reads CASRPPGVTNEKLFF. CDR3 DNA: TGTGCCAGCAGACCCCCCGGAGTTACTAATGAAAAACTGTTTTTT.

The CDR3 sequence is CSAKGQGVTYEQYV. The CDR3 coding sequence is TGCAGCGCTAAGGGACAGGGTGTAACCTACGAGCAGTACGTC. The V call is TRBV29-1, the J call TRBJ2-7; 9 bases align to TRBD1. Per the germline V gene, CDR1 is SQVTM and CDR2 is ANQGSEA. The junction had 9 bases not matched to a gene; V was cut back by 7 bases and J by 2 bases. The CDR3 contains 14 residues.

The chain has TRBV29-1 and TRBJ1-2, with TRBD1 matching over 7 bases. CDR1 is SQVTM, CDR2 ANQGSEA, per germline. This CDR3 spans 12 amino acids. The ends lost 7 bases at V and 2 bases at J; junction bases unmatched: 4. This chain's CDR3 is CSAKTGNYGYTF. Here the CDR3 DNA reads TGCAGCGCCAAGACAGGGAACTATGGCTACACCTTC.

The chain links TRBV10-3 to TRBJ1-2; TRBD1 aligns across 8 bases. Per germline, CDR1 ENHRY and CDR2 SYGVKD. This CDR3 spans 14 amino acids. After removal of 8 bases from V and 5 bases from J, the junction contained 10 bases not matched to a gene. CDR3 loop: CAIAGQAPGYGYTF. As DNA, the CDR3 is TGTGCCATCGCGGGACAGGCCCCGGGATATGGCTACACCTTC.

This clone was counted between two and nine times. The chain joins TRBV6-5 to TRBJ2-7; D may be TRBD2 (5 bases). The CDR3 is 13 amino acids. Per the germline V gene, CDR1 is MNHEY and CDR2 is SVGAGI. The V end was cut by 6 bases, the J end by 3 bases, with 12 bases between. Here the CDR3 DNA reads TGTGCCAGCAGCCTCGACGGGATCTACGAGCAGTACGTC. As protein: CASSLDGIYEQYV.

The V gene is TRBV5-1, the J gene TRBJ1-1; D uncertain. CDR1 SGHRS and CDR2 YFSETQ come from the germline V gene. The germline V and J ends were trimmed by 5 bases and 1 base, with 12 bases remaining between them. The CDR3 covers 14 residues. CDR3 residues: CASRPREANTEAFF. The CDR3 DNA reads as TGCGCCAGCAGACCCCGGGAAGCGAACACTGAAGCTTTCTTT.

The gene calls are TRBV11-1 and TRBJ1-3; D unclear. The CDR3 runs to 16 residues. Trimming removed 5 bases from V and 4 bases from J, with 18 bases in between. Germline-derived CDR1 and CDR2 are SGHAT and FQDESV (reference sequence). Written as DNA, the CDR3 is TGTGCCAGCAGCCTTCAGACGGGTCTGGTCGGAAACACCATATATTTT. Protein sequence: CASSLQTGLVGNTIYF. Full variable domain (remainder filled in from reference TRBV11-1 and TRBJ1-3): EAEVAQSPRYKITEKSQAVAFWCDPISGHATLYWYRQILGQGPELLVQFQDESVVDDSQLPKDRFSAERLKGVDSTLKIQPAELGDSAMYLCASSLQTGLVGNTIYFGEGSWLTVV.

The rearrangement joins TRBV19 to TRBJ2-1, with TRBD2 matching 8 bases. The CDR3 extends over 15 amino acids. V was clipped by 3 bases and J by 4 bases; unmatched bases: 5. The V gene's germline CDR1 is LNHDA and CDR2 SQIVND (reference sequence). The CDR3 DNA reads TGTGCCAGTAGTATTATGGCGGGGGGTTACAATGAGCAGTTCTTC. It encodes CASSIMAGGYNEQFF. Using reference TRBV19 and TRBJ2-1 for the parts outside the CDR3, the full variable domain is DGGITQSPKYLFRKEGQNVTLSCEQNLNHDAMYWYRQDPGQGLRLIYYSQIVNDFQKGDIAEGYSVSREKKESFPLTVTSAQKNPTAFYLCASSIMAGGYNEQFFGPGTRLTVL.

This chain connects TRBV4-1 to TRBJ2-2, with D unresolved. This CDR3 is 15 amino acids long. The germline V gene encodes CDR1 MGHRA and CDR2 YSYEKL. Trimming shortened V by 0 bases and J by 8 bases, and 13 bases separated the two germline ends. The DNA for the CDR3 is TGCGCCAGCAGCCAAGATCCCCAGGTAGTAGGGGAGCTGTTTTTT. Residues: CASSQDPQVVGELFF.

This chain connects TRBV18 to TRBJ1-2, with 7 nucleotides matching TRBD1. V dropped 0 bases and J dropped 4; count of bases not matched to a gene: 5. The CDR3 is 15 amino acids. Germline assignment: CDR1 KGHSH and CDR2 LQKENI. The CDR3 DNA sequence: TGTGCCAGCTCACCACCGGGACAGCTGACCTATGGCTACACCTTC. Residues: CASSPPGQLTYGYTF.

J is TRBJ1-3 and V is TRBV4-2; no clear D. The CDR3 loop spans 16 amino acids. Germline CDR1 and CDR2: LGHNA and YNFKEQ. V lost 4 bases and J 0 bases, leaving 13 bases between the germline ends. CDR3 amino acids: CASSPSAFTSGNTIYF. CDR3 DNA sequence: TGTGCCAGCAGCCCCTCCGCGTTTACCTCTGGAAACACCATATATTTT.

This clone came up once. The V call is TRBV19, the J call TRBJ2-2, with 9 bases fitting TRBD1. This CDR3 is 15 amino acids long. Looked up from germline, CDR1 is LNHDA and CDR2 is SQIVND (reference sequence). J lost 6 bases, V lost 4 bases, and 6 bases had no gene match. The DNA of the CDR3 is TGTGCCAGTAGTAGGCCGGGACAGGGAGCCGGGGAGCTGTTTTTT. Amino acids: CASSRPGQGAGELFF.

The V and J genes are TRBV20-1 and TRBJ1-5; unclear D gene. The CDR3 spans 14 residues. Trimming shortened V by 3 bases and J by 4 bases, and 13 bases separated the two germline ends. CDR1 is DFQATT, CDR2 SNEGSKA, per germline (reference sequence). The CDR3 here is CSASFGSRNQPQHF. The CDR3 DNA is TGCAGTGCTAGTTTTGGGTCGCGGAATCAGCCCCAGCATTTT.

CDR3 bases: TGTGCCAGCAGGACACCGGGACTCTCCGAGCAGTACTTC. The encoded protein is CASRTPGLSEQYF. This chain uses TRBV12-3 or TRBV12-4 with TRBJ2-7; perhaps TRBD2 as D (6 bases). V was clipped by 6 bases and J by 6 bases, with 15 bases between them. This CDR3 spans 13 amino acids.

The CDR3 region is CASSQGSGYQVVKLFF. Here the CDR3 DNA reads TGCGCCAGCAGCCAAGGAAGTGGTTACCAGGTGGTAAAACTGTTTTTT. The chain couples TRBV4-1 to TRBJ1-4; D uncertain. Germline assignment: CDR1 MGHRA and CDR2 YSYEKL. CDR3 size: 16 residues. Trimming took 1 base from V and 10 from J, leaving 19 bases between them.

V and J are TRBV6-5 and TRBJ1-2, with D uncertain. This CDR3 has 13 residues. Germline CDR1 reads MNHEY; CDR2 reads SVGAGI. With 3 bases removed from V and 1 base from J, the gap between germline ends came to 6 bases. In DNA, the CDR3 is TGTGCCAGCAGTTATCCCGGTAACTATGGCTACACCTTC. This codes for CASSYPGNYGYTF.

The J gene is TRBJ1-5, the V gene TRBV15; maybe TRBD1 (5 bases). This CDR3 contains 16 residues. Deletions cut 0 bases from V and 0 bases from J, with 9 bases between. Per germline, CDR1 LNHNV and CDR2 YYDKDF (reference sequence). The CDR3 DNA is TGTGCCACCAGCAGAGAACGGGGGGATAGCAATCAGCCCCAGCATTTT. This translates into CATSRERGDSNQPQHF.

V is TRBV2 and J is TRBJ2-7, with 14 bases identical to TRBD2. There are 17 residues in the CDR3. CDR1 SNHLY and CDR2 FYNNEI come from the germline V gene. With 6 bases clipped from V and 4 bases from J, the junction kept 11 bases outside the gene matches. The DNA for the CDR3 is TGTGCCAGCAGGGACAAATTGGGACTAGCGGGGGAATACGAGCAGTACTTC. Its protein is CASRDKLGLAGEYEQYF. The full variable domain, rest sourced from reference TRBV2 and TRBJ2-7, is EPEVTQTPSHQVTQMGQEVILRCVPISNHLYFYWYRQILGQKVEFLVSFYNNEISEKSEIFDDQFSVERPDGSNFTLKIRSTKLEDSAMYFCASRDKLGLAGEYEQYFGPGTRLTVT.

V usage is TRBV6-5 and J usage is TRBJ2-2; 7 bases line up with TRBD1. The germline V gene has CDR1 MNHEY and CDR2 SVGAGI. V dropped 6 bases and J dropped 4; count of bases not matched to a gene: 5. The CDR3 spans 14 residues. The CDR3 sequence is CASRTTGPTGELFF. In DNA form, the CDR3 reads TGTGCCAGCAGGACGACAGGGCCCACCGGGGAGCTGTTTTTT.

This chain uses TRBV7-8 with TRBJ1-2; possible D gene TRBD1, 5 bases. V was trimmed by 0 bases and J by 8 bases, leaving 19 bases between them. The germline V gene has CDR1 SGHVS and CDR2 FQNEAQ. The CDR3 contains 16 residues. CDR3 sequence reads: CASSLAGGTPFGGYTF. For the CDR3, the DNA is TGTGCCAGCAGCTTAGCCGGGGGGACTCCTTTTGGGGGCTACACCTTC.

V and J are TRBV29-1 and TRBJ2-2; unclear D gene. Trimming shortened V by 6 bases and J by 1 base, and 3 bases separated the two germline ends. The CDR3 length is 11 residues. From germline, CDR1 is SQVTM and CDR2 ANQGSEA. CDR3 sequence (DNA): TGCAGCGTCCGGAACACCGGGGAGCTGTTTTTT. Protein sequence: CSVRNTGELFF.

Here the CDR3 DNA reads TGTGCCAGCAGCCGCACTATCTCTGGAAACACCATATATTTT. It codes for CASSRTISGNTIYF. The chain combines TRBV7-2 with TRBJ1-3; D remains unclear. This CDR3 is 14 amino acids long. V was pared by 5 bases and J by 0 bases, with 8 bases between. Per the germline V gene, CDR1 is SGHTA and CDR2 is FQGNSA.

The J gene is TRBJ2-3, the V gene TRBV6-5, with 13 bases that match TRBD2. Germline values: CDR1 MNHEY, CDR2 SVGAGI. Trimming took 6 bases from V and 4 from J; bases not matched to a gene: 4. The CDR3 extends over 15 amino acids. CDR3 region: CASRLAGGDADTQYF. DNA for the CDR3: TGTGCCAGCAGACTAGCGGGGGGGGACGCAGATACGCAGTATTTT.